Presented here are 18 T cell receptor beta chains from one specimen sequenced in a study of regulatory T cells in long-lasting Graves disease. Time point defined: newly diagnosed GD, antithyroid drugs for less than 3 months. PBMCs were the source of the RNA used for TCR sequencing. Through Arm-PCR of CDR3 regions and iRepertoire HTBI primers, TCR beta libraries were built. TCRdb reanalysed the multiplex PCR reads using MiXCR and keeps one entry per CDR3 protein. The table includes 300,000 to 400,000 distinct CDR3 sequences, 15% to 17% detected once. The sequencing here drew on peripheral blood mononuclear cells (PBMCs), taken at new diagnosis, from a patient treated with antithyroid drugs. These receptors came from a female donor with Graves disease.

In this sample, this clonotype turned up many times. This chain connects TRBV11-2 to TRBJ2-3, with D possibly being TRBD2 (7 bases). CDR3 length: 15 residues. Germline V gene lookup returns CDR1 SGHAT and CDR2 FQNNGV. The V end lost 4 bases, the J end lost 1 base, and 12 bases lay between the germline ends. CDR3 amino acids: CASSWGGPGTDTQYF. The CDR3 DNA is TGTGCCAGCAGCTGGGGGGGCCCTGGCACAGATACGCAGTATTTT.

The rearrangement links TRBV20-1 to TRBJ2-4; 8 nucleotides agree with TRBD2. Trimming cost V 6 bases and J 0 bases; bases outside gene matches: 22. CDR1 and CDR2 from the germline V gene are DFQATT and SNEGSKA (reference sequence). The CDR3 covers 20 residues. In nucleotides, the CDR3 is TGCAGTGCCCCCCTCCAGGTGCTTAGCGGGATACCCGTAGCCAAAAACATTCAGTACTTC. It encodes CSAPLQVLSGIPVAKNIQYF.

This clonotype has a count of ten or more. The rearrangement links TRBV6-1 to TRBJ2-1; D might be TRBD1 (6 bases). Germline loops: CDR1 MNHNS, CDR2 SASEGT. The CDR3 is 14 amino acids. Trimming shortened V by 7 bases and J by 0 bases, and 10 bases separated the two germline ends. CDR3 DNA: TGTGCCAGCATACAGGGCAGCTCCTACAATGAGCAGTTCTTC. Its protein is CASIQGSSYNEQFF.

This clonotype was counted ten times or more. The DNA of the CDR3 is TGTGCCAGCAGTCCGCGAGAACTAGCGCAGTACGAGCAGTACTTC. Translated: CASSPRELAQYEQYF. The chain employs TRBV28 and TRBJ2-7, with 7 bases identical to TRBD2. Trimming at V came to 5 bases and at J to 4 bases, leaving 11 bases not matched to a gene. Germline CDR1 reads MDHEN; CDR2 reads SYDVKM. This CDR3 is 15 amino acids long.

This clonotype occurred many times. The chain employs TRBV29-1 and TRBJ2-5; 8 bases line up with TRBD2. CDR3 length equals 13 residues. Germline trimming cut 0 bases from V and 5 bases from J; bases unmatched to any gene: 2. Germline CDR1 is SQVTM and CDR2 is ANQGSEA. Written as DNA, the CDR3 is TGCAGCGTTGAAGAGACGGGGGGGGAGACCCAGTACTTC. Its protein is CSVEETGGETQYF.

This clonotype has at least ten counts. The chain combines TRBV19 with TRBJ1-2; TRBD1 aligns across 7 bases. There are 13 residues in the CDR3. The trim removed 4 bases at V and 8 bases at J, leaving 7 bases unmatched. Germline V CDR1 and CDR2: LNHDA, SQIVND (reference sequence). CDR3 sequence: CASSTTGVYGYTF. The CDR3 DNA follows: TGTGCCAGTAGTACCACAGGGGTATACGGCTACACCTTC.

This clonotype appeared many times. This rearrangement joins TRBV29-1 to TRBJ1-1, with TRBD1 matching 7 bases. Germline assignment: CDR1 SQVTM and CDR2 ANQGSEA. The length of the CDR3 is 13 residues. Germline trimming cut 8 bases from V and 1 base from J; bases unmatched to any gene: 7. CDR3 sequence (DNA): TGCAGCTCACGGACAGGAGCGAACACTGAAGCTTTCTTT. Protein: CSSRTGANTEAFF. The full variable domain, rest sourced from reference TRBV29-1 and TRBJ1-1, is SAVISQKPSRDICQRGTSLTIQCQVDSQVTMMFWYRQQPGQSLTLIATANQGSEATYESGFVIDKFPISRPNLTFSTLTVSNMSPEDSSIYLCSSRTGANTEAFFGQGTRLTVV.

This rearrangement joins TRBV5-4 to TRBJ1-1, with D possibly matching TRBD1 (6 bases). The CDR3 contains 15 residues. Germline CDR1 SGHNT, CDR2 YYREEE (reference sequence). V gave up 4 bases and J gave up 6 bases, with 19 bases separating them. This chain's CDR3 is CASSPGGRGSSEAFF. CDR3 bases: TGTGCCAGCAGCCCCGGGGGGCGGGGTTCCTCTGAAGCTTTCTTT.

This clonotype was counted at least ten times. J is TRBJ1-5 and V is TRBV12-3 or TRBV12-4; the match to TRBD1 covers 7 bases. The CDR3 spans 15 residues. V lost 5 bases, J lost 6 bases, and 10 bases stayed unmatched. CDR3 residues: CASSRQGGGGQPQHF. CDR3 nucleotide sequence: TGTGCCAGCAGTCGACAGGGTGGTGGGGGTCAGCCCCAGCATTTT.

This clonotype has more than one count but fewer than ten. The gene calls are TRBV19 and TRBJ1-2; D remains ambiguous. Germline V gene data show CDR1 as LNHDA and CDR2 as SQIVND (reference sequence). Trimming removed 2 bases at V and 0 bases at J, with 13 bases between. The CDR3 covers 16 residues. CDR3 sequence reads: CASSINRPGANYGYTF. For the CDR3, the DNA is TGTGCCAGTAGTATAAATAGGCCAGGCGCTAACTATGGCTACACCTTC.

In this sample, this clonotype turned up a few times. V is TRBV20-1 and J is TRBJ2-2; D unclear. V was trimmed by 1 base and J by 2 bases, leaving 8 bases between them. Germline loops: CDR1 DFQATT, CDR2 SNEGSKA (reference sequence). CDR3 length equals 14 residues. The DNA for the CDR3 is TGCAGTGCTAGAGCGCGACTTAACACCGGGGAGCTGTTTTTT. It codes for CSARARLNTGELFF.

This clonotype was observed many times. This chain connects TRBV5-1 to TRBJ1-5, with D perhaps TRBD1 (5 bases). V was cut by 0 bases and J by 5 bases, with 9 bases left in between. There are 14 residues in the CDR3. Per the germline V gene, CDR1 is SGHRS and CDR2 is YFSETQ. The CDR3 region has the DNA TGCGCCAGCAGCTTGGATGGGGGGGATCAGCCCCAGCATTTT. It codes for CASSLDGGDQPQHF.

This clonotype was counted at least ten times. This CDR3 is CASSLDLAGGLNEQFF. The CDR3 DNA is TGTGCCAGCAGTTTGGATTTAGCGGGGGGGCTCAATGAGCAGTTCTTC. This chain joins TRBV12-3 or TRBV12-4 and TRBJ2-1; 11 nucleotides line up with TRBD2. V was clipped by 3 bases and J by 6 bases; unmatched bases: 7. CDR3 size: 16 residues.

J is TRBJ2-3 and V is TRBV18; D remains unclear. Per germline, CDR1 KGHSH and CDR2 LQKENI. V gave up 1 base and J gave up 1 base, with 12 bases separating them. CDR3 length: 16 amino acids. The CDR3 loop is CASSPQLSVRTDTQYF. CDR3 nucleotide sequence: TGTGCCAGCTCACCACAGTTGTCGGTCCGCACAGATACGCAGTATTTT.

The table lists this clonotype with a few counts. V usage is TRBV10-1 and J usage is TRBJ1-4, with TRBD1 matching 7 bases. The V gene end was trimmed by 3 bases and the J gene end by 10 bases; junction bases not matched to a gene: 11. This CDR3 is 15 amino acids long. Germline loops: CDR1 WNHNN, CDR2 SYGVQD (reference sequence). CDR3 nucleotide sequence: TGCGCCAGCAGTGAAGACAGGGCCGCTCCTGGAAAACTGTTTTTT. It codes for CASSEDRAAPGKLFF.

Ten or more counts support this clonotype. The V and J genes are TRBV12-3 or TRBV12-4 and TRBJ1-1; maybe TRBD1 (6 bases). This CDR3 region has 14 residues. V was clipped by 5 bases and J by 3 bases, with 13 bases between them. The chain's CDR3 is CASSLIRGDTEAFF. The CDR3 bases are TGTGCCAGCAGTCTTATCAGGGGAGACACTGAAGCTTTCTTT.

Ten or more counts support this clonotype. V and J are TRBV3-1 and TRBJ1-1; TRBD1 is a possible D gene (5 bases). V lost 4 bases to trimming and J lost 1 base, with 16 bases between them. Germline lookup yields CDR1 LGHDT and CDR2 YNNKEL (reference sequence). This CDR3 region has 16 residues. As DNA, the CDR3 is TGTGCCAGCAGCCTGAGGGGTGGGATCGAGAACACTGAAGCTTTCTTT. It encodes CASSLRGGIENTEAFF. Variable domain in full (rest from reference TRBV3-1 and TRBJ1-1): DTAVSQTPKYLVTQMGNDKSIKCEQNLGHDTMYWYKQDSKKFLKIMFSYNNKELIINETVPNRFSPKSPDKAHLNLHINSLELGDSAVYFCASSLRGGIENTEAFFGQGTRLTVV.

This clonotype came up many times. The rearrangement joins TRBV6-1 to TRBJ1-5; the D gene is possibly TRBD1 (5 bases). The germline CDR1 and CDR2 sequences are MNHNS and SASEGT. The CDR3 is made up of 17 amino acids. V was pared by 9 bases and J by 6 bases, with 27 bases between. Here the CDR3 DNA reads TGTGCCAGTCACGGGGGAAGGGAGGAGGTGGTAAGTCAGCCCCAGCATTTT. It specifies CASHGGREEVVSQPQHF.